The present entry profiles one TCR beta chain with its context. Its antigen is not identified. The CDR3 consists of 16 residues. The germline V gene has CDR1 LNHDA and CDR2 SQIVND (reference sequence). V shed 5 bases and J 2 bases; nucleotides not matched to a gene: 9. An Oncomine TCR Beta short-read assay was used to sequence the DNA from cultured CD4+ T cells. It was cultured CD4+ T cells from which genomic DNA was extracted. TCRdb used MiXCR to reprocess the PCR reads, holding one entry per CDR3 protein. The profile shows some 7,700 distinct CDR3 sequences, more than 45% of them singletons. The source of the sample is a study of vaccination and CD4 T cells after COVID-19. The treatment denotes: roughly 11-day PBMC culture with coronavirus spike peptide pools or control peptides (ViraFEST assay). Pre-COVID-19 pandemic sampling (2011-2018) yielded the unexposed donor's CD4+ T cells.

The clonotype was recovered from a human donor in good health. Material: CD4+ T cells from blood, cultured in vitro. The chain combines TRBV19 with TRBJ2-7; 10 positions match TRBD2. In nucleotides, the CDR3 is TGTGCCAGTAGTGGGGGGACTAGCGTCTACCCCTACGAGCAGTACTTC. It translates to CASSGGTSVYPYEQYF.